Sequencing of this TCR beta chain was carried out in a study of blood T cell repertoires in COVID-19. About the study: There were acute and convalescent COVID-19 samples, and they came from the United States, Italy and Spain. From T cells, B-cell-depleted T cells, or PBMCs came the material, which was cDNA or gDNA.

Participants spanned ages about 18 to 90 years and resided in about 25 US areas. Either two negative PCRs, clearance, or symptom resolution qualified Cohort 3 donors as recovered. The length of the CDR3 is 15 residues. The ends were cut back, 1 base at V and 3 bases at J, with 13 bases in the middle. Germline V gene sequence: CDR1 SGHTA, CDR2 FQGNSA. Sequenced by immunoSEQ multiplex PCR; TCRdb stores in-frame clones only, minus some. Counted here are 160,000 or so clones, around 89% occurring once; the ten biggest clones make up 6.6%. This receptor was obtained from a woman aged 50 to 65 who had recovered from COVID-19. The chain combines TRBV7-2 with TRBJ2-7; weak D call: TRBD1 (6 bases). Sequencing input: PBMCs or T cells enriched from blood (not recorded which). CDR3 DNA sequence: TGTGCCAGCAGCTTAGAACAGGGATTGAGCTACGAGCAGTACTTC. Translation gives CASSLEQGLSYEQYF.